A single sample is the source of the 31 T cell receptor beta chains below, sequenced in a study of blood T cell repertoires in COVID-19. Clones were sequenced by immunoSEQ multiplex PCR, and TCRdb holds only the in-frame ones, with some missing. This sample has over 400,000 clones, with around nine tenths found just once. Sample: PBMCs or T cells enriched from blood (not recorded which). Source of these receptors: a woman aged 55-69 years who had recovered from COVID-19.

Of note for this clone: Other DNA sequences of this sample code for an identical CDR3. The chain joins TRBV11-2 to TRBJ1-3; perhaps TRBD1 as D (6 bases). CDR3 size: 14 residues. CDR1 and CDR2 (germline): SGHAT, FQNNGV. Trimming shortened V by 6 bases and J by 7 bases, and 16 bases separated the two germline ends. The CDR3 DNA sequence: TGTGCCAGCAGTTCACAGGGTTCGGGGAACACCATATATTTT. Translated: CASSSQGSGNTIYF.

The chain combines TRBV10-1 with TRBJ2-6; 7 nucleotides agree with TRBD1. The germline V gene has CDR1 WNHNN and CDR2 SYGVQD (reference sequence). Trimming took 6 bases from V and 2 from J; bases not matched to a gene: 4. The CDR3 has 15 amino acids. The CDR3 region has the DNA TGCGCCAGCAGGGACACAGGGGCTGGGGCCAACGTCCTGACTTTC. Translating gives CASRDTGAGANVLTF.

The J gene is TRBJ1-1, the V gene TRBV27; D ambiguous. This CDR3 is built from 13 residues. The germline gives CDR1 MNHEY, CDR2 SMNVEV (reference sequence). Between the trimmed V and J ends, which lost 2 bases and 5 bases, there was a span of 9 bases. The CDR3 reads CASSLASGTEAFF. CDR3 coding DNA: TGTGCCAGCAGTTTAGCCTCGGGAACTGAAGCTTTCTTT.

The rearrangement links TRBV2 to TRBJ1-2; D unclear. V was pared by 1 base and J by 4 bases, with 13 bases between. Germline CDR1 reads SNHLY; CDR2 reads FYNNEI. The CDR3 spans 15 residues. As DNA, the CDR3 is TGTGCCAGCAGTGAAGAGAGGAGGTGGTCCTATGGCTACACCTTC. It is translated as CASSEERRWSYGYTF.

The V and J genes are TRBV5-1 and TRBJ2-1, with a possible D match to TRBD1 (5 bases). V was trimmed by 0 bases and J by 2 bases, leaving 9 bases between them. CDR3 size: 15 residues. Per germline, CDR1 SGHRS and CDR2 YFSETQ. Here the CDR3 reads CASSLEQATYNEQFF. Written as DNA, the CDR3 is TGCGCCAGCAGCTTGGAACAGGCGACCTACAATGAGCAGTTCTTC.

CDR3 nucleotides: TGCAGTGCTAGTACCAGGCTAGCGGGGGAATACGAGCAGTACTTC. It yields the protein CSASTRLAGEYEQYF. This rearrangement joins TRBV20-1 to TRBJ2-7; TRBD2 agrees at 10 bases. The germline V gene encodes CDR1 DFQATT and CDR2 SNEGSKA (reference sequence). There are 15 residues in the CDR3. Trimming cost V 3 bases and J 4 bases; bases outside gene matches: 9.

This chain connects TRBV2 to TRBJ1-5; 8 bases match TRBD1. From germline, CDR1 is SNHLY and CDR2 FYNNEI. The length of the CDR3 is 13 residues. The J segment lost 6 bases and the V segment lost 7 bases, leaving 5 bases of the junction unmatched. The CDR3 region is CASKRQGPQPQHF. The CDR3 coding sequence is TGTGCCAGCAAAAGACAGGGGCCTCAGCCCCAGCATTTT.

The chain is built from TRBV6-5 and TRBJ2-5; weak D call: TRBD1 (6 bases). The CDR3 has 14 residues. V shed 4 bases and J shed 9 bases, with 18 bases lying between them. Germline V CDR1 and CDR2: MNHEY, SVGAGI. The CDR3 reads CASSSPTGLGAQYF. For the CDR3, the DNA is TGTGCCAGCAGTTCTCCGACAGGACTCGGAGCCCAGTACTTC.

The rearrangement links TRBV6-5 to TRBJ2-3; 11 positions agree with TRBD2. V lost 5 bases to trimming and J lost 6 bases; unmatched junction nucleotides: 7. Germline-derived CDR1 and CDR2 are MNHEY and SVGAGI. The CDR3 extends over 15 amino acids. This CDR3 is CASSLSGGARDTQYF. For the CDR3, the DNA is TGTGCCAGCAGTCTTAGCGGGGGGGCAAGGGATACGCAGTATTTT.

V gene TRBV12-5 combines with J gene TRBJ1-2; TRBD1 matches at 7 bases. V was clipped by 5 bases and J by 3 bases; unmatched bases: 9. Germline lookup yields CDR1 LGHNT and CDR2 FRNRAP. The CDR3 covers 15 residues. The DNA of the CDR3 is TGTGCTAGTGGTCCGACAGGGACATCCCACTATGGCTACACCTTC. Protein: CASGPTGTSHYGYTF.

V usage is TRBV28 and J usage is TRBJ1-1; 8 positions match TRBD1. The V segment lost 6 bases and the J segment 1 base; nucleotides outside the gene matches: 7. CDR1 and CDR2 (germline): MDHEN, SYDVKM. The CDR3 is 15 amino acids. CDR3 residues: CASSLPGTGNTEAFF. CDR3 sequence (DNA): TGTGCCAGCAGCCTCCCCGGGACAGGGAACACTGAAGCTTTCTTT.

The chain uses TRBV30 and TRBJ2-7; a weak D match, TRBD2 (6 bases). The V gene lost 2 bases and the J gene lost 5 bases, with 16 bases spanning the gap. Germline CDR1 is GTSNPN and CDR2 is SVGIG (reference sequence). The CDR3 consists of 14 residues. The CDR3 DNA reads TGTGCCTGGAGTCCGGGGGTGAGGCTTGACGAGCAGTACTTC. Translating gives CAWSPGVRLDEQYF.

The J gene is TRBJ1-1, the V gene TRBV10-3; possible D gene TRBD1, 6 bases. The germline CDR1 and CDR2 sequences are ENHRY and SYGVKD. The CDR3 is 14 amino acids. V lost 4 bases and J lost 2, with 11 bases in between. CDR3: CAISGGGTNTEAFF. The DNA for the CDR3 is TGTGCCATCAGTGGGGGGGGCACTAACACTGAAGCTTTCTTT.

This clone was seen only once. The chain carries TRBV19 and TRBJ1-5, with 10 nucleotides matching TRBD1. J was trimmed by 6 bases and V by 2 bases; bases with no gene match: 4. In germline, CDR1 is LNHDA, CDR2 SQIVND (reference sequence). This CDR3 is built from 15 residues. CDR3 bases: TGTGCCAGTAGTATATGGGACAGGGGAGGTCAGCCCCAGCATTTT. Protein sequence: CASSIWDRGGQPQHF.

J is TRBJ1-1 and V is TRBV5-1, with D unclear. Per the germline V gene, CDR1 is SGHRS and CDR2 is YFSETQ. The CDR3 loop spans 14 amino acids. V lost 4 bases to trimming and J lost 3 bases, with 13 bases between them. Here the CDR3 reads CASSRPAEDTEAFF. The CDR3 DNA follows: TGCGCCAGCAGCCGACCCGCGGAGGACACTGAAGCTTTCTTT.

The chain employs TRBV18 and TRBJ1-2; a weak D match, TRBD1 (5 bases). Looked up from germline, CDR1 is KGHSH and CDR2 is LQKENI. The V gene lost 2 bases and the J gene lost 4 bases, with 11 bases spanning the gap. The CDR3 is 14 residues long. CDR3 coding DNA: TGTGCCAGCTCACCAGGAGGGGTAGGCTATGGCTACACCTTC. It yields the protein CASSPGGVGYGYTF.

The V and J genes are TRBV6-5 and TRBJ2-7; 8 bases align to TRBD1. Germline assignment: CDR1 MNHEY and CDR2 SVGAGI. V trimming: 2 bases; J trimming: 7 bases; junction bases outside the gene matches: 10. The CDR3 loop spans 15 amino acids. CDR3 residues: CASSYQGAVMSEQYF. In DNA, the CDR3 is TGTGCCAGCAGTTACCAGGGGGCGGTGATGAGTGAGCAGTACTTC.

The chain employs TRBV19 and TRBJ2-1; TRBD2 matches at 15 bases. The CDR3 contains 19 residues. Germline V CDR1 and CDR2: LNHDA, SQIVND (reference sequence). V lost 3 bases and J lost 0; bases outside the gene matches: 6. CDR3 sequence: CASSMGLAGGVSSYNEQFF. The CDR3 nucleotides read TGTGCCAGTAGTATGGGACTAGCGGGGGGTGTTTCCTCCTACAATGAGCAGTTCTTC. Full variable domain (missing parts from reference TRBV19 and TRBJ2-1): DGGITQSPKYLFRKEGQNVTLSCEQNLNHDAMYWYRQDPGQGLRLIYYSQIVNDFQKGDIAEGYSVSREKKESFPLTVTSAQKNPTAFYLCASSMGLAGGVSSYNEQFFGPGTRLTVL.

This rearrangement joins TRBV5-1 to TRBJ2-3, with TRBD2 matching over 10 bases. V lost 3 bases, J lost 1 base, and 11 bases stayed unmatched. Germline V lookup: CDR1 SGHRS, CDR2 YFSETQ. The CDR3 extends over 18 amino acids. Here the CDR3 DNA reads TGCGCCAGCAGCTCCGGACTAGCGGCCTTAGCTGGCACAGATACGCAGTATTTT. This gives the protein CASSSGLAALAGTDTQYF.

The V call is TRBV30, the J call TRBJ1-2, with TRBD1 matching 7 bases. Germline V gene sequence: CDR1 GTSNPN, CDR2 SVGIG (reference sequence). V lost 0 bases and J lost 4; bases outside the gene matches: 8. CDR3 size: 15 residues. CDR3 DNA sequence: TGTGCCTGGAGTGTAAGGGGGACAGCGCCCTATGGCTACACCTTC. Translating it yields CAWSVRGTAPYGYTF.

This chain connects TRBV5-4 to TRBJ1-6; 7 bases line up with TRBD1. This CDR3 is built from 15 residues. Germline assignment: CDR1 SGHNT and CDR2 YYREEE (reference sequence). J lost 5 bases, V lost 0 bases, and 2 bases had no gene match. The CDR3 is CASSLGRGNNSPLHF. Here the CDR3 DNA reads TGTGCCAGCAGCTTGGGCAGGGGGAATAATTCACCCCTCCACTTT.

The rearrangement joins TRBV18 to TRBJ1-2; D not resolved. This CDR3 region has 17 residues. Germline assignment: CDR1 KGHSH and CDR2 LQKENI. The V and J ends lost 0 bases and 1 base respectively, with 15 bases between them. The CDR3 is CASSPPAPGGLNYGYTF. The CDR3, as DNA: TGTGCCAGCTCACCACCGGCTCCAGGCGGGCTTAACTATGGCTACACCTTC.

This rearrangement joins TRBV5-4 to TRBJ1-4; D not certain. This CDR3 is 17 amino acids long. The germline V and J ends were trimmed by 2 bases and 0 bases, with 14 bases remaining between them. Germline loops: CDR1 SGHNT, CDR2 YYREEE (reference sequence). The CDR3 DNA is TGTGCCAGCAGCTTTGGCGGGCCGGCGACAACTAATGAAAAACTGTTTTTT. It specifies CASSFGGPATTNEKLFF. Filled out from reference TRBV5-4 and TRBJ1-4, the complete variable domain reads ETGVTQSPTHLIKTRGQQVTLRCSSQSGHNTVSWYQQALGQGPQFIFQYYREEENGRGNFPPRFSGLQFPNYSSELNVNALELDDSALYLCASSFGGPATTNEKLFFGSGTQLSVL.

This clone was seen more than once but under ten times. The V gene is TRBV7-2, the J gene TRBJ2-1, with 12 positions matching TRBD2. The CDR3 contains 19 residues. Losses at the gene ends were 6 bases for V and 0 bases for J; bases not matched to a gene: 12. Per the germline V gene, CDR1 is SGHTA and CDR2 is FQGNSA. CDR3 sequence reads: CASRPTSGGIFSSYNEQFF. The CDR3 DNA reads TGTGCCAGCAGGCCTACTAGCGGGGGGATATTTAGCTCCTACAATGAGCAGTTCTTC.

This clone was found a few times. The chain has TRBV3-1 (or the pseudogene TRBV3-2) and TRBJ2-1; 13 bases map to TRBD2. This CDR3 region has 16 residues. V lost 5 bases, J lost 6 bases, and 7 bases stayed unmatched. Germline lookup yields CDR1 LGHDT and CDR2 YNNKEL (reference sequence). The CDR3 DNA reads TGTGCCAGCAGCGTCCCGACTAGCGGGGGGATCAATGAGCAGTTCTTC. Translation: CASSVPTSGGINEQFF.

V and J are TRBV3-1 (or the pseudogene TRBV3-2) and TRBJ1-1; D not certain. V was cut by 6 bases and J by 1 base, with 6 bases left in between. This CDR3 contains 12 residues. Germline V gives CDR1 LGHDT, CDR2 YNNKEL (reference sequence). This chain's CDR3 is CASSAWNTEAFF. Here the CDR3 DNA reads TGTGCCAGCAGTGCGTGGAACACTGAAGCTTTCTTT.

The genes are TRBV6-2 or TRBV6-3 and TRBJ2-5; perhaps TRBD1 as D (6 bases). The CDR3 loop spans 13 amino acids. V was trimmed by 2 bases and J by 10 bases, leaving 14 bases between them. CDR1 and CDR2 from the germline V gene are MNHEY and SVGEGT. Here the CDR3 DNA reads TGTGCCAGCAGTTACCGACCCAGGGGTGTCCAGTACTTC. As protein: CASSYRPRGVQYF.

This clone appeared a few times. V gene TRBV7-7 combines with J gene TRBJ2-2, with a weak D call TRBD1 (6 bases). Germline lookup yields CDR1 SSHAT and CDR2 FNYEAQ (reference sequence). The CDR3 runs to 15 residues. Deletions cut 3 bases from V and 6 bases from J, with 14 bases between. The DNA for the CDR3 is TGTGCCAGCAGCTTTCGGACAGATGGGGCCGGGGAGCTGTTTTTT. This codes for CASSFRTDGAGELFF.

The chain is built from TRBV1 and TRBJ1-1. TRBV1 is a pseudogene. The CDR3 totals 11 residues. CDR3 loop: CTSRRRTEAFF. The CDR3 coding sequence is TGCACCAGCAGAAGGAGGACTGAAGCTTTCTTT.

This clone was recorded only once. This sequence joins TRBV6-1 and TRBJ1-2; no clear D gene. With 3 bases removed from V and 4 bases from J, the gap between germline ends came to 15 bases. The CDR3 loop spans 15 amino acids. Germline V gives CDR1 MNHNS, CDR2 SASEGT. CDR3 sequence (DNA): TGTGCCAGCAGTGAGGTTCGTAGGAGTTCCTATGGCTACACCTTC. Its translation is CASSEVRRSSYGYTF.

This clone was detected many times. The CDR3 DNA is TGTGCCACGTCTCCGGAAGGACAGTTCTACGAGCAGTACGTC. This translates into CATSPEGQFYEQYV. The genes are TRBV2 and TRBJ2-7, with D perhaps TRBD1 (6 bases). Per germline, CDR1 SNHLY and CDR2 FYNNEI. V lost 10 bases, J lost 3 bases, and 19 bases lay in between. This CDR3 contains 14 residues.